This T cell receptor beta chain was identified in a study of cytomegalovirus exposure and HLA in healthy donors. Study-level results: The sole available immune exposure information was CMV serostatus.

As to this clone: What it binds is unknown.

PCR employed 60 Vbeta and 13 Jbeta primers. TCRdb keeps only in-frame clones here, not all; method: immunoSEQ multiplex PCR. This sample yields hundreds of thousands of clones, of which approximately 79% are seen a single time; around 0.2% belongs to the top ten. The source of this sequence is a girl under 10 years old in good health and CMV-seronegative. Sequenced material: PBMCs.

The DNA of the CDR3 is TGCGCCAGCGCCCGGGAGGGGGTGATATACGAGCAGTACTTC. Its protein product is CASAREGVIYEQYF. The chain combines TRBV5-1 with TRBJ2-7, with 8 bases that match TRBD2. Per germline, CDR1 SGHRS and CDR2 YFSETQ. With 7 bases clipped from V and 4 bases from J, the junction kept 10 bases outside the gene matches. This CDR3 is 14 amino acids long.